A selection of T cell receptor beta chains follows, all from one sample in a study of OX40 agonist ivuxolimab in advanced cancers. Some clones are missing from TCRdb's copy, which holds only in-frame ones; the method was immunoSEQ multiplex PCR. The sample shows about 45,000 clones, about 89% of them seen only once. This material consisted of CD4+ or CD8+ T cells sorted from blood, taken in a trial of the OX40 agonist ivuxolimab. These receptors were taken from an adult with an advanced solid tumor such as melanoma, head and neck, liver or kidney cancer. Each CDR3 is given without its conserved first and last residue. Fields, in order: clone size, V gene, J gene, CDR3 protein. Clone sizes are given selectively: once, few, many, or a class where the clone is expanded.

clone_size: NA; v_call: TRBV9; j_call: TRBJ2-5; cdr3_aa: ASSNPVDVVSQETQY
clone_size: NA; v_call: TRBV7-8; j_call: TRBJ2-2; cdr3_aa: ASSLGVGLGELF
clone_size: few; v_call: TRBV2; j_call: TRBJ1-1; cdr3_aa: ASSAGTVNTEAF
clone_size: NA; v_call: TRBV18; j_call: TRBJ2-7; cdr3_aa: ASADSYHYEQY
clone_size: NA; v_call: TRBV7-6; j_call: TRBJ2-6; cdr3_aa: ASSSRGLAGGANVLT
clone_size: once; v_call: TRBV7-9; j_call: TRBJ1-2; cdr3_aa: ASSIGGGRPYGYT
clone_size: NA; v_call: TRBV7-9; j_call: TRBJ2-1; cdr3_aa: ASSPERQGRYNEQF
clone_size: NA; v_call: TRBV11-2; j_call: TRBJ2-7; cdr3_aa: ASRRHNGRYEQY
clone_size: NA; v_call: TRBV14; j_call: TRBJ1-2; cdr3_aa: ASSQEGSLNYGYT
clone_size: NA; v_call: TRBV10-3; j_call: TRBJ1-1; cdr3_aa: AISVLGANTEAF
clone_size: NA; v_call: TRBV4-1; j_call: TRBJ2-1; cdr3_aa: ASSRTIAEYNEQF
clone_size: NA; v_call: TRBV11-3; j_call: TRBJ1-1; cdr3_aa: ASSSGAF
clone_size: NA; v_call: TRBV30; j_call: TRBJ2-3; cdr3_aa: AWTPTQSTDTQY
clone_size: NA; v_call: TRBV2; j_call: TRBJ1-4; cdr3_aa: ASSGYRQFYNEKLF
clone_size: NA; v_call: TRBV21-1; j_call: TRBJ2-5; cdr3_aa: ASSPGLRKETQY
clone_size: NA; v_call: TRBV10-3; j_call: TRBJ1-5; cdr3_aa: AISDSGRDNVGNQPQH
clone_size: NA; v_call: TRBV15; j_call: TRBJ2-6; cdr3_aa: ATSRDHEGSGANVLT
clone_size: NA; v_call: TRBV23-1; j_call: TRBJ1-2; cdr3_aa: ASSQGNGYT
clone_size: NA; v_call: TRBV20-1; j_call: TRBJ2-1; cdr3_aa: SAIVSEQF
clone_size: NA; v_call: TRBV14; j_call: NA; cdr3_aa: ASSQDVGSGYEQY
clone_size: NA; v_call: TRBV6-6; j_call: TRBJ1-2; cdr3_aa: ASSPTGPGGYT
clone_size: NA; v_call: TRBV28; j_call: TRBJ2-7; cdr3_aa: ASSLTDRQY
clone_size: NA; v_call: TRBV27; j_call: TRBJ2-1; cdr3_aa: ASSLASGRAGEQF
clone_size: NA; v_call: TRBV11-3; j_call: TRBJ2-2; cdr3_aa: ASSQDRDLLTNTGELF
clone_size: NA; v_call: TRBV10-3; j_call: TRBJ2-2; cdr3_aa: AIRGPRQGARTGELF
clone_size: NA; v_call: TRBV5-4; j_call: TRBJ1-2; cdr3_aa: ASSLQGGYT
clone_size: NA; v_call: TRBV4-1; j_call: TRBJ2-7; cdr3_aa: ASSQGGAASYEQY
clone_size: NA; v_call: TRBV4-1; j_call: NA; cdr3_aa: ASSHLPGTGLNEQY
clone_size: NA; v_call: TRBV2; j_call: TRBJ2-1; cdr3_aa: ASSTPGTGENEQF
clone_size: NA; v_call: TRBV6-1; j_call: TRBJ1-1; cdr3_aa: ASSAFGGNTEAF
clone_size: NA; v_call: TRBV5-1; j_call: TRBJ2-1; cdr3_aa: ASSSRGTYNEQF
clone_size: few; v_call: TRBV11-2; j_call: TRBJ2-3; cdr3_aa: ASSSEATDTQY
clone_size: NA; v_call: TRBV4-2; j_call: TRBJ2-5; cdr3_aa: ASSQAYQAEAAQETQY
clone_size: once; v_call: TRBV9; j_call: TRBJ1-1; cdr3_aa: ASSTGGDTEAF
clone_size: NA; v_call: TRBV5-1; j_call: TRBJ1-6; cdr3_aa: ASSLRWDRESNSPLH
clone_size: NA; v_call: TRBV2; j_call: TRBJ2-1; cdr3_aa: ASSVEAGLAPMSSYNEQF
clone_size: NA; v_call: TRBV7-9; j_call: TRBJ2-7; cdr3_aa: ASSPSGGRVEQY
clone_size: NA; v_call: TRBV2; j_call: TRBJ2-3; cdr3_aa: ASRPTGFRPTDTQY
clone_size: NA; v_call: TRBV6-1; j_call: TRBJ2-5; cdr3_aa: ASGGRKETQY
clone_size: NA; v_call: TRBV6-1; j_call: TRBJ2-2; cdr3_aa: ASSERVGGGELF
clone_size: NA; v_call: TRBV18; j_call: TRBJ2-3; cdr3_aa: ASSPPWGKRGAVGDTQY
clone_size: NA; v_call: TRBV6-5; j_call: TRBJ1-1; cdr3_aa: ASSYGSEAF
clone_size: NA; v_call: TRBV4-1; j_call: TRBJ1-2; cdr3_aa: ASSQGYSPGGSGYT
clone_size: NA; v_call: TRBV5-4; j_call: TRBJ2-7; cdr3_aa: ASSFGPYEQY
clone_size: NA; v_call: TRBV11-2; j_call: TRBJ1-5; cdr3_aa: ASSPGQGAAQPQH
clone_size: NA; v_call: TRBV5-8; j_call: TRBJ2-3; cdr3_aa: ASTTTLAGSFTDTQY
clone_size: NA; v_call: TRBV5-1; j_call: TRBJ2-1; cdr3_aa: ASTRTSGEDEQF
clone_size: NA; v_call: TRBV29-1; j_call: TRBJ1-2; cdr3_aa: SGKGDGYGYT
clone_size: NA; v_call: TRBV7-8; j_call: TRBJ1-2; cdr3_aa: ASSLGQVHGYT
clone_size: NA; v_call: TRBV6-1; j_call: TRBJ2-2; cdr3_aa: AIWGTGELF
clone_size: NA; v_call: TRBV27; j_call: TRBJ2-7; cdr3_aa: ASSPSGSLYEQY
clone_size: NA; v_call: TRBV9; j_call: NA; cdr3_aa: ASSRLEAPYEQY
clone_size: NA; v_call: TRBV7-9; j_call: TRBJ2-1; cdr3_aa: ASSLGTEQF
clone_size: once; v_call: TRBV7-3; j_call: TRBJ2-3; cdr3_aa: ASSLENTDTQY
clone_size: NA; v_call: TRBV19; j_call: TRBJ2-1; cdr3_aa: ASSIMTGATNEQF
clone_size: NA; v_call: TRBV6-1; j_call: TRBJ2-7; cdr3_aa: ASSVSGRSSYEQY
clone_size: NA; v_call: TRBV10-3; j_call: TRBJ1-2; cdr3_aa: AIQQLGGYT
clone_size: NA; v_call: TRBV21-1; j_call: TRBJ1-2; cdr3_aa: ASTKTGNRGVDYT
clone_size: NA; v_call: TRBV6-4; j_call: TRBJ2-1; cdr3_aa: ASSVGGGIYNEQF
clone_size: NA; v_call: TRBV5-6; j_call: TRBJ1-1; cdr3_aa: ASSLEQGVNTEAF